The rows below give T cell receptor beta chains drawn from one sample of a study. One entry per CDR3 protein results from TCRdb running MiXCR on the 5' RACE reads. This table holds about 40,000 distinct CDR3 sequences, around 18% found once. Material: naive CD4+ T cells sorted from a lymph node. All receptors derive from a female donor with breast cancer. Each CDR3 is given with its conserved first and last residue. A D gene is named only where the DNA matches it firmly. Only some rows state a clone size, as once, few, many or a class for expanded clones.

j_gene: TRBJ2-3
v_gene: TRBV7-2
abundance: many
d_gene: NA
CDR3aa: CASSLSASTDTQYF
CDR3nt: TGTGCCAGCAGCTTATCCGCTAGCACAGATACGCAGTATTTT

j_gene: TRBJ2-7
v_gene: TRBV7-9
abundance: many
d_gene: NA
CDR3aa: CASSSSTGSYEQYF
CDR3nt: TGTGCCAGCAGTTCCTCGACAGGCTCCTACGAGCAGTACTTC

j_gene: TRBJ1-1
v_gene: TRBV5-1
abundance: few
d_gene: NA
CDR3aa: CASSLARNTEAFF
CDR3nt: TGCGCCAGCAGCCTCGCCAGAAACACTGAAGCTTTCTTT

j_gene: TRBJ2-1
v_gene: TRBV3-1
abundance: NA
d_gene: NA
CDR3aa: CASSQLGREQFF
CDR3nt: TGTGCCAGCAGCCAATTAGGTAGGGAGCAGTTCTTC

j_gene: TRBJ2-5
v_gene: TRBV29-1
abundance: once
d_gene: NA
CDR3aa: CSVLRETQYF
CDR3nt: TGCAGCGTTTTAAGAGAGACCCAGTACTTC

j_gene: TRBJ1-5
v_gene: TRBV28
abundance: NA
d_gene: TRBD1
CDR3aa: CASSEGQGLQPQHF
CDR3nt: TGTGCCAGCAGTGAGGGACAGGGCCTACAGCCCCAGCATTTT

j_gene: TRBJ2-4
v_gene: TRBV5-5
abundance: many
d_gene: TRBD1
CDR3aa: CASSLGDSKNIQYF
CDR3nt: TGTGCCAGCAGCTTGGGGGACAGCAAAAACATTCAGTACTTC

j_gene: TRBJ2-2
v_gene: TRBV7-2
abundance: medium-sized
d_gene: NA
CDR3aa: CASSSYLAGELFF
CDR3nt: TGTGCCAGCAGCTCCTATCTGGCCGGGGAGCTGTTTTTT

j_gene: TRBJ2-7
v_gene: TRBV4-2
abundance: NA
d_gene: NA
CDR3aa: CASSLIGLPEQYF
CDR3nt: TGTGCCAGCAGCCTCATCGGGCTTCCCGAGCAGTACTTC

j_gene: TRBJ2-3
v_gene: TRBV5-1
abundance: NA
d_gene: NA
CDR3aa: CASTQGGTDTQYF
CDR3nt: TGCGCCAGCACACAGGGTGGCACAGATACGCAGTATTTT

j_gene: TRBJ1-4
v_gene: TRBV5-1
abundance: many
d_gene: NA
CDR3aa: CASSLGQGSEKLFF
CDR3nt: TGCGCCAGCAGCTTGGGGCAGGGAAGTGAAAAACTGTTTTTT

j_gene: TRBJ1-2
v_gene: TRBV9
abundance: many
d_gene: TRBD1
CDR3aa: CASSTTGGGYTF
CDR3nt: TGTGCCAGCAGTACTACAGGGGGTGGCTACACCTTC

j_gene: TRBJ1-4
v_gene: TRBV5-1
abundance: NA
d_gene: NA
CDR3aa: CASSSAGNNEKLFF
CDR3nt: TGCGCCAGCAGCTCCGCGGGAAATAATGAAAAACTGTTTTTT

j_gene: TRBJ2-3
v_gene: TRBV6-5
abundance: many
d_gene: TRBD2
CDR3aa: CASSYRILAGATDTQYF
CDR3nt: TGTGCCAGCAGTTACAGGATCTTAGCGGGAGCCACAGATACGCAGTATTTT

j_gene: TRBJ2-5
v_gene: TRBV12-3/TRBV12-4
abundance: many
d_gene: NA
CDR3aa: CASSSESETQYF
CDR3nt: TGTGCCAGCAGTTCGGAATCGGAGACCCAGTACTTC

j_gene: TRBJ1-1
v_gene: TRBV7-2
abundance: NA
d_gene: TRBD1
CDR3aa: CASSSRTGDTEAFF
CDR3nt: TGTGCCAGCAGCTCGAGGACAGGGGACACTGAAGCTTTCTTT

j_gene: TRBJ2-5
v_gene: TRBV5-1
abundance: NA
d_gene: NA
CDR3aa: CASSLEGVETQYF
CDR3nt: TGCGCCAGCAGCCTCGAGGGCGTGGAGACCCAGTACTTC

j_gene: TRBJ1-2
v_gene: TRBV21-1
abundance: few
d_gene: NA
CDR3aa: CASSKGGGYTF
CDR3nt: TGTGCCAGCAGCAAGGGGGGAGGCTACACCTTC

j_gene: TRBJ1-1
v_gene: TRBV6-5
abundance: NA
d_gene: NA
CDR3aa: CASSLKRGNTEAFF
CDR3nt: TGTGCCAGCAGCCTAAAACGGGGAAACACTGAAGCTTTCTTT

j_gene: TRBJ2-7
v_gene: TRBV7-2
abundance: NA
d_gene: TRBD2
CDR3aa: CASSLVGTSGYEQYF
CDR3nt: TGTGCCAGCAGCTTAGTCGGGACTAGCGGGTACGAGCAGTACTTC

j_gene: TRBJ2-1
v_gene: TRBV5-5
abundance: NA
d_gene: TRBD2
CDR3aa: CASGATGISGSGNEQFF
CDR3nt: TGTGCCAGCGGCGCCACCGGGATTAGCGGGAGTGGGAATGAGCAGTTCTTC

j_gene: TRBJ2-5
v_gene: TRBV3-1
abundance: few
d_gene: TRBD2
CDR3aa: CASSRSRGLAGSRYQETQYF
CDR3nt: TGTGCCAGCAGCCGATCAAGGGGACTAGCGGGATCGAGGTACCAAGAGACCCAGTACTTC

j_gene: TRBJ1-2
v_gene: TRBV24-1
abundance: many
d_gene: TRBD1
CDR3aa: CATSDLGTGGIYGYTF
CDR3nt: TGTGCCACCAGTGATTTGGGGACAGGGGGGATCTATGGCTACACCTTC

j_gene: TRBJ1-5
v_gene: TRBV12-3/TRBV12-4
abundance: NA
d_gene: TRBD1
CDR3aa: CASSYNRGQPQHF
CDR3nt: TGTGCCAGCAGTTACAACAGGGGCCAGCCCCAGCATTTT

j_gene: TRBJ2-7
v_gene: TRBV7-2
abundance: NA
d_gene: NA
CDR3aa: CASSSRGPIQQYF
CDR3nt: TGTGCCAGCAGCTCCCGGGGGCCGATCCAGCAGTACTTC

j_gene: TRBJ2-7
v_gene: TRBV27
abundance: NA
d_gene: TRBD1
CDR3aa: CASSPWTGGIYEQYF
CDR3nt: TGTGCCAGCAGTCCGTGGACAGGGGGCATCTACGAGCAGTACTTC